Below, 20 T cell receptor beta chains from the same sample are listed, as sequenced in a study of vaccination and CD4 T cells after COVID-19. The Oncomine TCR Beta short-read assay sequenced DNA from cultured CD4+ T cells. MiXCR was run by TCRdb on the PCR reads, yielding one entry per CDR3 protein. The sample yields around 13,000 distinct CDR3 sequences, roughly 26% seen once. No cognate antigen is known for these TCRs. Treatment given: roughly 10-day PBMC culture with coronavirus spike peptide pools or control peptides (ViraFEST assay). This sample comprised CD4+ T cells from blood, cultured in vitro, obtained before SARS-CoV-2 vaccination. The receptors shown here come from a human donor who received a COVID-19 vaccine.

The chain uses TRBV5-4 and TRBJ2-2; 10 bases are a match to TRBD1. Germline V gene sequence: CDR1 SGHNT, CDR2 YYREEE (reference sequence). After removal of 4 bases from V and 5 bases from J, the junction contained 8 bases not matched to a gene. The CDR3 consists of 16 residues. DNA for the CDR3: TGTGCCAGCAGCCAAGCGACAGGGGGCAGGACCGGGGAGCTGTTTTTT. Translation gives CASSQATGGRTGELFF.

The sample holds a few counts of this clonotype. The chain uses TRBV30 and TRBJ1-2; unclear D gene. The V end was cut by 2 bases, the J end by 2 bases, with 12 bases between. CDR1 is GTSNPN and CDR2 is SVGIG in the germline V gene (reference sequence). The CDR3 covers 14 residues. In DNA, the CDR3 is TGTGCCTGGAGTTCCGGACGGAGAAACTATGGCTACACCTTC. Translation gives CAWSSGRRNYGYTF.

The V call is TRBV24-1, the J call TRBJ2-3, with D tentatively TRBD2 (6 bases). V shed 1 base and J shed 6 bases, with 16 bases lying between them. This CDR3 has 16 residues. CDR1 is KGHDR and CDR2 is SFDVKD in the germline V gene. The CDR3 reads CATSDLIFGGMDTQYF. CDR3 nucleotides: TGTGCCACCAGTGATTTAATATTTGGGGGGATGGATACGCAGTATTTT.

This clonotype was observed a few times. The V and J genes are TRBV20-1 and TRBJ2-3; D unclear. The germline CDR1 and CDR2 sequences are DFQATT and SNEGSKA (reference sequence). The CDR3 runs 12 residues. V lost 3 bases and J 2 bases, leaving 6 bases between the germline ends. The CDR3 sequence: CSASGPTDTQYF. Written as DNA, the CDR3 is TGCAGTGCTAGCGGTCCCACAGATACGCAGTATTTT.

This clonotype was seen more than once but under ten times. The chain couples TRBV27 to TRBJ2-7; 8 nucleotides agree with TRBD1. This CDR3 is 14 amino acids long. The V segment lost 6 bases and the J segment 3 bases; nucleotides outside the gene matches: 7. Germline V gives CDR1 MNHEY, CDR2 SMNVEV (reference sequence). CDR3 nucleotide sequence: TGTGCCAGCAGAAAGGCGGACAGGGTCTACGAGCAGTACTTC. Translation: CASRKADRVYEQYF.

This clonotype was observed once. The rearrangement uses TRBV7-9 and TRBJ2-7; D possibly corresponds to TRBD1 (6 bases). Germline loops: CDR1 SEHNR, CDR2 FQNEAQ (reference sequence). CDR3 length: 13 amino acids. Between the trimmed V and J ends, which lost 8 bases and 4 bases, there was a span of 15 bases. The CDR3 nucleotides read TGTGCCAGCGGCTACGACAGGCGGTACGAGCAGTACTTC. This codes for CASGYDRRYEQYF.

V gene TRBV10-3 combines with J gene TRBJ1-2; D is ambiguous. Trimming shortened V by 6 bases and J by 0 bases, and 11 bases separated the two germline ends. The CDR3 contains 14 residues. Germline V lookup: CDR1 ENHRY, CDR2 SYGVKD. CDR3 sequence: CAIRGSSANYGYTF. The CDR3 DNA follows: TGTGCCATCAGAGGGTCTTCCGCTAACTATGGCTACACCTTC.

This chain uses TRBV5-1 with TRBJ2-2; D tentatively fits TRBD1 or TRBD2 (5 bases each). This CDR3 has 16 residues. In germline, CDR1 is SGHRS, CDR2 YFSETQ. Between the trimmed V and J ends, which lost 0 bases and 4 bases, there was a span of 13 bases. Written as DNA, the CDR3 is TGCGCCAGCAGCTTGGGAGGGACGGACGTCACCGGGGAGCTGTTTTTT. It specifies CASSLGGTDVTGELFF.

This clonotype was detected once. The chain carries TRBV12-3 or TRBV12-4 and TRBJ2-1, with 7 bases matching TRBD2. The V segment lost 8 bases and the J segment 7 bases; nucleotides outside the gene matches: 14. The CDR3 has 15 amino acids. This chain's CDR3 is CASRSRGEGRNEQFF. Here the CDR3 DNA reads TGTGCCAGCCGATCTCGGGGGGAGGGGAGGAATGAGCAGTTCTTC.

V usage is TRBV25-1 and J usage is TRBJ2-2; possibly TRBD1 for D (6 bases). Trimming removed 3 bases from V and 5 bases from J, with 13 bases in between. CDR1 and CDR2 (germline): MGHDK, SYGVNS. The length of the CDR3 is 15 residues. The CDR3: CASSDPGVRTGELFF. The CDR3 DNA follows: TGTGCCAGCAGTGACCCAGGGGTCCGAACCGGGGAGCTGTTTTTT. Full variable domain (outside the CDR3, taken from reference TRBV25-1 and TRBJ2-2): EADIYQTPRYLVIGTGKKITLECSQTMGHDKMYWYQQDPGMELHLIHYSYGVNSTEKGDLSSESTVSRIRTEHFPLTLESARPSHTSQYLCASSDPGVRTGELFFGEGSRLTVL.

This clonotype was counted a few times. This sequence joins TRBV19 and TRBJ1-5; D ambiguous. V dropped 7 bases and J dropped 0 bases, with 10 bases sitting between them. This CDR3 contains 14 residues. The germline V gene encodes CDR1 LNHDA and CDR2 SQIVND (reference sequence). As DNA, the CDR3 is TGTGCCAGTAAGGACCTAAATAGCAATCAGCCCCAGCATTTT. Translation gives CASKDLNSNQPQHF.

The chain recombines TRBV24-1 with TRBJ2-1, with a weak D call TRBD1 (5 bases). Germline V gene data show CDR1 as KGHDR and CDR2 as SFDVKD. V lost 1 base and J 8 bases, leaving 20 bases between the germline ends. This CDR3 is built from 17 residues. DNA for the CDR3: TGTGCCACCAGTGATTTTGGGCAGGGCAATTTTAAACATGAGCAGTTCTTC. This gives the protein CATSDFGQGNFKHEQFF.

The chain links TRBV6-2 or TRBV6-3 to TRBJ2-5; 7 nucleotides agree with TRBD2. The CDR3 contains 13 residues. Looked up from germline, CDR1 is MNHEY and CDR2 is SVGEGT. The V and J ends lost 8 bases and 3 bases, in that order; junction bases with no gene match: 6. The CDR3 DNA reads TGTGCCAGCCGGGAGGAGTTAAAAGAGACCCAGTACTTC. Encoded protein: CASREELKETQYF.

The sample holds a few counts of this clonotype. The chain recombines TRBV2 with TRBJ1-1; 7 bases align to TRBD1. Looked up from germline, CDR1 is SNHLY and CDR2 is FYNNEI. The CDR3 runs to 18 residues. The ends lost 3 bases at V and 1 base at J; junction bases unmatched: 14. The CDR3 region has the DNA TGTGCCAGCAGTGAGGGAGGGGGCCAGGGGAATCAGAACACTGAAGCTTTCTTT. It specifies CASSEGGGQGNQNTEAFF.

This clonotype was counted a few times. The V call is TRBV6-1, the J call TRBJ1-4; the match to TRBD1 covers 12 bases. The germline CDR1 and CDR2 sequences are MNHNS and SASEGT. V trimming: 6 bases; J trimming: 7 bases; junction bases outside the gene matches: 15. The CDR3 length is 18 residues. CDR3 residues: CASRNAGTGGVIGEKLFF. The CDR3 bases are TGTGCCAGCAGGAACGCCGGGACAGGGGGCGTCATTGGTGAAAAACTGTTTTTT.

This clonotype showed up just a few times. V gene TRBV30 combines with J gene TRBJ2-2; 9 positions match TRBD1. CDR3 length equals 15 residues. Germline loops: CDR1 GTSNPN, CDR2 SVGIG (reference sequence). V dropped 0 bases and J dropped 4; count of bases not matched to a gene: 3. CDR3 loop: CAWSVETGGTGELFF. The CDR3 region has the DNA TGTGCCTGGAGTGTAGAGACAGGGGGCACCGGGGAGCTGTTTTTT.

This clonotype was counted a few times. The rearrangement uses TRBV7-8 and TRBJ1-5, with 8 bases lining up with TRBD1. Germline V lookup: CDR1 SGHVS, CDR2 FQNEAQ. The V and J ends lost 5 bases and 7 bases, in that order; junction bases with no gene match: 10. CDR3 length equals 15 residues. This CDR3 reads CASSPGGQEGQPQHF. CDR3 DNA: TGTGCCAGCAGCCCGGGGGGACAGGAGGGGCAGCCCCAGCATTTT.

The chain links TRBV12-3 or TRBV12-4 to TRBJ2-2; the D gene is possibly TRBD1 (5 bases). The CDR3 is 13 amino acids. V lost 3 bases to trimming and J lost 7 bases, with 9 bases between them. The CDR3 reads CASSFRGHGELFF. DNA for the CDR3: TGTGCCAGCAGTTTTCGTGGACACGGGGAGCTGTTTTTT.

The rearrangement links TRBV7-2 to TRBJ1-2; maybe TRBD1 (5 bases). Germline V lookup: CDR1 SGHTA, CDR2 FQGNSA. The CDR3 consists of 13 residues. The germline V and J ends were trimmed by 3 bases and 4 bases, with 9 bases remaining between them. DNA for the CDR3: TGTGCCAGCAGCTTGCCAGGGACCTATGGCTACACCTTC. It specifies CASSLPGTYGYTF.

The chain employs TRBV19 and TRBJ2-7; 7 nucleotides match TRBD1. Germline V gene lookup returns CDR1 LNHDA and CDR2 SQIVND (reference sequence). Trimming removed 6 bases from V and 5 bases from J; junction bases left unmatched: 13. The CDR3 length is 15 residues. The CDR3 protein is CASRRDRHIGDEQYF. In nucleotides, the CDR3 is TGTGCCAGTAGAAGGGACAGACACATCGGGGACGAGCAGTACTTC.